These 22 T cell receptor beta chains were all obtained from the same sample, sequenced in a study of technical replicates of blood from a handful of donors (dated by TCRdb to the late 2010s). Libraries were prepared through the immunoSEQ multiplex PCR assay. What TCRdb holds here is the immuneACCESS table cut down to in-frame rearrangements. Part of the clones is not present; checked against another copy, under half of the missing clones reflect an unresolved V gene, and the others are unexplained. The sample table holds under 65,000 clones, of which 80% to 95% were seen once. The ten largest make up 3.5% to 5% of the sample. Source material: PBMCs. Receptors originate from a human donor in good health. Some clones in this sample may be carry-over from other donors' samples.

The chain joins TRBV4-1 to TRBJ2-1; 7 bases align to TRBD1. In germline, CDR1 is MGHRA, CDR2 YSYEKL. V trimming: 3 bases; J trimming: 4 bases; junction bases outside the gene matches: 6. This CDR3 has 15 residues. The CDR3 protein is CASSHSMGQYNEQFF. DNA for the CDR3: TGCGCCAGCAGCCACAGCATGGGACAGTACAATGAGCAGTTCTTC.

V usage is TRBV20-1 and J usage is TRBJ2-7, with a tentative D call TRBD1 (5 bases). The CDR3 length is 11 residues. Looked up from germline, CDR1 is DFQATT and CDR2 is SNEGSKA (reference sequence). Trimming removed 7 bases at V and 2 bases at J, with 9 bases between. The CDR3 sequence: CSVDSPYEQYF. For the CDR3, the DNA is TGCAGTGTTGACAGCCCCTACGAGCAGTACTTC.

The chain uses TRBV30 and TRBJ2-3; 8 bases align to TRBD2. The CDR3 runs 13 residues. V shed 2 bases, J shed 3 bases, and the junction held 1 base outside the gene matches. The V gene's germline CDR1 is GTSNPN and CDR2 SVGIG (reference sequence). CDR3 amino acids: CAWSLAGTDTQYF. CDR3 nucleotides: TGTGCCTGGAGTCTAGCGGGTACAGATACGCAGTATTTT.

V is TRBV6-5 and J is TRBJ2-1, with 11 bases identical to TRBD2. Germline lookup yields CDR1 MNHEY and CDR2 SVGAGI. The CDR3 has 14 amino acids. Trimming at V came to 3 bases and at J to 8 bases, leaving 3 bases not matched to a gene. The CDR3, as DNA: TGTGCCAGCAGTTATAGCGGGAGGGCCGATGAGCAGTTCTTC. Translation: CASSYSGRADEQFF.

Written as DNA, the CDR3 is TGCGCCAGCAGCTTTGGACAGGGTCCTTCACCCCTCCACTTT. It encodes CASSFGQGPSPLHF. The rearrangement uses TRBV5-1 and TRBJ1-6; 8 bases are a match to TRBD1. The V segment lost 2 bases and the J segment 9 bases; nucleotides outside the gene matches: 4. The germline V gene encodes CDR1 SGHRS and CDR2 YFSETQ. The CDR3 sequence is 14 residues long.

The rearrangement uses TRBV9 and TRBJ2-1; a weak D match, TRBD1 (6 bases). There are 15 residues in the CDR3. V was trimmed by 0 bases and J by 9 bases, leaving 16 bases between them. Germline V gene lookup returns CDR1 SGDLS and CDR2 YYNGEE. CDR3 bases: TGTGCCAGCAGCGTAGGAGAGACAGGCTTCTCTGAGCAGTTCTTC. It encodes CASSVGETGFSEQFF.

The chain links TRBV4-2 to TRBJ2-2; 10 bases fit TRBD2. Per the germline V gene, CDR1 is LGHNA and CDR2 is YNFKEQ. V lost 2 bases to trimming and J lost 4 bases; unmatched junction nucleotides: 10. The length of the CDR3 is 18 residues. The CDR3 reads CASSQRVTSGDLTGELFF. CDR3 coding DNA: TGTGCCAGCAGCCAACGGGTCACTAGCGGGGATCTCACCGGGGAGCTGTTTTTT.

CDR3: CASSTGQGYTDTQYF. For the CDR3, the DNA is TGTGCCAGCAGTACCGGACAGGGGTACACAGATACGCAGTATTTT. The chain links TRBV7-9 to TRBJ2-3; 9 bases agree with TRBD1. The ends lost 6 bases at V and 2 bases at J; junction bases unmatched: 6. This CDR3 region has 15 residues. The V gene's germline CDR1 is SEHNR and CDR2 FQNEAQ (reference sequence).

The chain carries TRBV29-1 and TRBJ2-4; D possibly corresponds to TRBD2 (5 bases). CDR3 length equals 12 residues. The germline CDR1 and CDR2 sequences are SQVTM and ANQGSEA. Between the trimmed V and J ends, which lost 4 bases and 9 bases, there was a span of 13 bases. The CDR3 DNA reads TGCAGCGTTGTGGAGCCCGCGGGCATTCAGTACTTC. Translating gives CSVVEPAGIQYF.

The rearrangement uses TRBV5-1 and TRBJ1-1; no clear D. CDR3 length: 14 amino acids. Germline V gene lookup returns CDR1 SGHRS and CDR2 YFSETQ. Between the trimmed V and J ends, which lost 0 bases and 1 base, there was a span of 7 bases. The DNA of the CDR3 is TGCGCCAGCAGCTTGGCTCCGGGGAACACTGAAGCTTTCTTT. Protein product: CASSLAPGNTEAFF.

This chain joins TRBV11-2 and TRBJ2-7, with TRBD1 matching over 7 bases. V lost 10 bases and J lost 1; bases outside the gene matches: 10. The CDR3 spans 14 residues. The germline CDR1 and CDR2 sequences are SGHAT and FQNNGV. The CDR3 bases are TGTGCCACTACGCGACAGGGCATTTCCTACGAGCAGTACTTC. The encoded protein is CATTRQGISYEQYF.

Here the CDR3 reads CASSDPDRVNTIYF. In DNA, the CDR3 is TGTGCCAGCAGCGATCCTGACAGGGTAAACACCATATATTTT. This chain connects TRBV25-1 to TRBJ1-3; 7 bases fit TRBD1. With 6 bases clipped from V and 6 bases from J, the junction kept 8 bases outside the gene matches. The germline V gene has CDR1 MGHDK and CDR2 SYGVNS. The CDR3 is 14 residues long.

This rearrangement joins TRBV9 to TRBJ2-5; 10 bases map to TRBD2. Germline V gives CDR1 SGDLS, CDR2 YYNGEE. V was pared by 2 bases and J by 5 bases, with 21 bases of the junction left unmatched. The CDR3 runs 20 residues. Here the CDR3 DNA reads TGTGCCAGCAGCGTTACAGCGGGGGGGAGCTGGCGGTCCTCTGGCGAGACCCAGTACTTC. Residues: CASSVTAGGSWRSSGETQYF.

The chain uses TRBV5-6 and TRBJ2-2, with no clear D. The CDR3 is 13 residues long. The V and J ends lost 5 bases and 7 bases respectively, with 12 bases between them. In germline, CDR1 is SGHDT, CDR2 YYEEEE. CDR3 sequence: CASRSGWRGELFF. The CDR3 nucleotides read TGTGCCAGCAGATCGGGTTGGCGCGGGGAGCTGTTTTTT.

The J gene is TRBJ1-1, the V gene TRBV21-1; the D call in the table, TRBD1, was not verified against the DNA. TRBV21-1 constitutes a pseudogene. The CDR3 sequence is 16 residues long. The CDR3 reads CASSKKTGAGNTEAFF. The DNA of the CDR3 is TGTGCCAGCAGCAAAAAGACAGGGGCGGGGAACACTGAAGCTTTCTTT.

The chain links TRBV6-6 to TRBJ1-1; 8 bases are shared with TRBD1. V was pared by 6 bases and J by 5 bases, with 14 bases of the junction left unmatched. The germline V gene has CDR1 MNHNY and CDR2 SVGAGI (reference sequence). The CDR3 runs to 16 residues. The CDR3 reads CASRLDRGVGETEAFF. For the CDR3, the DNA is TGTGCCAGCAGACTCGACAGGGGAGTCGGGGAAACTGAAGCTTTCTTT.

V and J are TRBV14 and TRBJ1-1; 8 bases agree with TRBD1. This CDR3 is 12 amino acids long. Trimming removed 3 bases from V and 10 bases from J; junction bases left unmatched: 4. Looked up from germline, CDR1 is SGHDN and CDR2 is FVKESK. CDR3 sequence reads: CASSQTGVGAFF. CDR3 bases: TGTGCCAGCAGCCAGACAGGGGTTGGAGCTTTCTTT. The whole variable domain, filled in from reference TRBV14 and TRBJ1-1, reads EAGVTQFPSHSVIEKGQTVTLRCDPISGHDNLYWYRRVMGKEIKFLLHFVKESKQDESGMPNNRFLAERTGGTYSTLKVQPAELEDSGVYFCASSQTGVGAFFGQGTRLTVV.

This clone was found once. The chain uses TRBV6-1 and TRBJ2-7; 7 positions match TRBD2. V dropped 8 bases and J dropped 5; count of bases not matched to a gene: 12. This CDR3 contains 14 residues. From germline, CDR1 is MNHNS and CDR2 SASEGT. The CDR3 reads CASGSRTRVDEQYF. CDR3 in DNA: TGTGCCAGCGGCTCTCGGACTAGGGTCGACGAGCAGTACTTC.

This clone was counted only a few times. J is TRBJ1-3 and V is TRBV4-3; D call uncertain. V gave up 0 bases and J gave up 0 bases, with 6 bases separating them. This CDR3 has 15 amino acids. Germline V CDR1 and CDR2: LGHNA, YSLEER. The CDR3 DNA is TGCGCCAGCAGCCAAGAACGCGGCTCTGGAAACACCATATATTTT. Translated, it gives CASSQERGSGNTIYF.

The V call is TRBV6-5, the J call TRBJ1-1; D remains unclear. V dropped 5 bases and J dropped 2 bases, with 6 bases sitting between them. The CDR3 runs 12 residues. Germline values: CDR1 MNHEY, CDR2 SVGAGI. CDR3 coding DNA: TGTGCCAGCAGTAGACTTAACACTGAAGCTTTCTTT. Residues: CASSRLNTEAFF.

The J gene is TRBJ2-5, the V gene TRBV7-9; maybe TRBD2 (5 bases). The germline CDR1 and CDR2 sequences are SEHNR and FQNEAQ (reference sequence). The CDR3 totals 12 residues. The germline V and J ends were trimmed by 5 bases and 4 bases, with 8 bases remaining between them. The CDR3 loop reads CASSPRGETQYF. For the CDR3, the DNA is TGTGCCAGCAGCCCCCGGGGAGAGACCCAGTACTTC. Together with reference TRBV7-9 and TRBJ2-5, the CDR3 gives the full variable domain: DTGVSQNPRHKITKRGQNVTFRCDPISEHNRLYWYRQTLGQGPEFLTYFQNEAQLEKSRLLSDRFSAERPKGSFSTLEIQRTEQGDSAMYLCASSPRGETQYFGPGTRLLVL.

CDR3 amino acids: CASTQSGGTYNEQFF. CDR3 in DNA: TGTGCCAGCACTCAATCCGGGGGAACTTACAATGAGCAGTTCTTC. The chain employs TRBV25-1 and TRBJ2-1; possibly TRBD2 for D (6 bases). The CDR3 has 15 residues. Germline V lookup: CDR1 MGHDK, CDR2 SYGVNS. Trimming took 7 bases from V and 4 from J, leaving 17 bases between them.